Here is one TCR beta chain with its context. The entry originates in a study of blood T cell repertoires in COVID-19. The overall study: Donors in the United States, Italy and Spain gave samples during acute or convalescent COVID-19. The cDNA or gDNA used as material had been derived from T cells, B-cell-depleted T cells, or PBMCs.

V lost 0 bases and J lost 4; bases outside the gene matches: 2. The length of the CDR3 is 15 residues. Germline V gives CDR1 SGHKS, CDR2 YYEKEE (reference sequence). In the original analysis: Quantification of nucleated cells was approximated via reference gene primer amplification. Sequencing was performed with immunoSEQ multiplex PCR; in TCRdb, only in-frame clones are kept and a portion is missing. V, J and clone size are taken as reported in that table, and D and trimming were inferred from the DNA itself. The repertoire holds fewer than 250,000 clones, with around four fifths as singletons. The sample consisted of peripheral blood. The TCR originated in a human donor in a cohort sampled during active COVID-19. The chain combines TRBV5-5 with TRBJ2-1, with TRBD2 matching over 9 bases. CDR3 residues: CASSLDSGRYNEQFF. In DNA, the CDR3 is TGTGCCAGCAGCTTGGATAGCGGGAGATACAATGAGCAGTTCTTC. Using reference TRBV5-5 and TRBJ2-1 for the parts outside the CDR3, the full variable domain is DAGVTQSPTHLIKTRGQQVTLRCSPISGHKSVSWYQQVLGQGPQFIFQYYEKEERGRGNFPDRFSARQFPNYSSELNVNALLLGDSALYLCASSLDSGRYNEQFFGPGTRLTVL.